This is a list of T cell receptor beta chains from one sample in a study of STAT5B mutations in CD4+ large granular lymphocyte leukemia. Method: immunoSEQ multiplex PCR; TCRdb's copy keeps in-frame clones and lacks some. This sample yields tens of thousands of clones, of which 68% are seen a single time; 1.5% to 2% belongs to the top ten. Sequenced input: CD4+ T cells from blood buffy coats. The receptors here all came from a human donor in good health. The CDR3 runs from the conserved cysteine through the conserved F or W. The order of the fields is J gene, V gene, D gene, clone size, CDR3 protein, CDR3 DNA. The D gene is left open where the match is weak. Only part of the rows carry a size: once, few, many, or a class if the clone is expanded.

TRBJ2-5,TRBV15,-,-,CATSSRGNSQETQYF,TGTGCCACCAGCAGCCGCGGTAACAGCCAAGAGACCCAGTACTTC
TRBJ2-7,TRBV6-1,-,-,CASSEALPGRTEQYF,TGTGCCAGCAGTGAAGCGCTTCCGGGGCGCACCGAGCAGTACTTC
TRBJ1-3,TRBV4-1,-,-,CASSQGQLSGNTIYF,TGCGCCAGCAGCCAAGGACAGCTCTCTGGAAACACCATATATTTT
TRBJ2-7,TRBV11-2,TRBD1,-,CASSLSAQDRQKQYF,TGTGCCAGCAGCTTATCGGCCCAGGACAGGCAGAAGCAGTACTTC
TRBJ1-6,TRBV21-1,-,few,CASRSVVRSQGPVASPLHF,TGTGCCAGCAGGTCGGTGGTTAGGAGTCAGGGCCCCGTGGCCTCACCCCTCCACTTT
TRBJ2-5,TRBV18,-,-,CASSPPWGGRETQYF,TGTGCCAGCTCACCACCGTGGGGGGGCCGAGAGACCCAGTACTTC
TRBJ2-5,TRBV4-3,-,-,CASSQALSSQETQYF,TGCGCCAGCAGCCAGGCCCTGTCCTCTCAAGAGACCCAGTACTTC
TRBJ2-5,TRBV11-3,-,few,CASSLGATEQETQYF,TGTGCCAGCAGCTTAGGGGCGACAGAACAAGAGACCCAGTACTTC
TRBJ1-5,TRBV7-9,TRBD1,few,CASSSYSGGTNQPQHF,TGTGCCAGCAGCTCATACTCAGGGGGGACTAATCAGCCCCAGCATTTT
TRBJ2-2,TRBV4-2,-,-,CASSQEVGAGELFF,TGTGCCAGCAGCCAAGAGGTGGGGGCCGGGGAGCTGTTTTTT
TRBJ1-5,TRBV6-6,-,few,CASSYSERGENQPQHF,TGTGCCAGCAGTTACTCTGAGCGAGGGGAAAATCAGCCCCAGCATTTT
TRBJ2-7,TRBV4-2,TRBD1,-,CASSQVGQGASYEQYF,TGTGCCAGCAGCCAAGTCGGGCAGGGGGCTTCCTACGAGCAGTACTTC
TRBJ2-3,TRBV7-2,-,-,CASSPRAGAQIGTQYF,TGTGCCAGCAGCCCTCGGGCAGGGGCTCAGATAGGGACGCAGTATTTT
TRBJ2-2,TRBV10-3,TRBD2,-,CATGLAGDTGELFF,TGTGCCACAGGTCTAGCGGGGGACACCGGGGAGCTGTTTTTT
TRBJ1-1,TRBV7-9,-,few,CASSPWTASTEAFF,TGTGCCAGCAGCCCCTGGACCGCTTCCACTGAAGCTTTCTTT
TRBJ1-3,TRBV6-4,-,few,CASRTTGKLSGNTIYF,TGTGCCAGCAGGACAACAGGGAAGCTCTCTGGAAACACCATATATTTT
TRBJ1-2,TRBV11-2,-,-,CASSLGTVFYGYTF,TGTGCCAGCAGCTTAGGGACGGTATTTTATGGCTACACCTTC
TRBJ1-2,TRBV19,TRBD1,-,CASREQGVYGYTF,TGTGCCAGTAGGGAACAGGGGGTTTATGGCTACACCTTC
TRBJ1-5,TRBV5-1,-,-,CASSFSGALQPQHF,TGCGCCAGCAGCTTTTCCGGGGCGCTCCAGCCCCAGCATTTT
TRBJ2-5,TRBV7-2,-,once,CASGTSWGQETQYF,TGTGCCAGCGGTACCTCTTGGGGCCAAGAGACCCAGTACTTC
TRBJ2-2,TRBV5-8,-,-,CASSLVVAAGELFF,TGTGCCAGCAGCTTGGTGGTAGCGGCCGGGGAGCTGTTTTTT
TRBJ2-2,TRBV7-2,TRBD1,once,CASSLGQGALGGELFF,TGTGCCAGCAGCTTAGGGCAGGGGGCGCTCGGCGGGGAGCTGTTTTTT
TRBJ2-5,TRBV6-5,-,once,CASSLTGAGYQETQYF,TGTGCCAGCAGTTTAACAGGGGCGGGGTACCAAGAGACCCAGTACTTC
TRBJ1-6,TRBV6-1,TRBD1,-,CASSEGQGNSPLHF,TGTGCCAGCAGTGAGGGACAGGGTAATTCACCCCTCCACTTT
TRBJ2-3,TRBV6-5,-,-,CASSDHPTDTQYF,TGTGCCAGCAGCGACCACCCCACAGATACGCAGTATTTT